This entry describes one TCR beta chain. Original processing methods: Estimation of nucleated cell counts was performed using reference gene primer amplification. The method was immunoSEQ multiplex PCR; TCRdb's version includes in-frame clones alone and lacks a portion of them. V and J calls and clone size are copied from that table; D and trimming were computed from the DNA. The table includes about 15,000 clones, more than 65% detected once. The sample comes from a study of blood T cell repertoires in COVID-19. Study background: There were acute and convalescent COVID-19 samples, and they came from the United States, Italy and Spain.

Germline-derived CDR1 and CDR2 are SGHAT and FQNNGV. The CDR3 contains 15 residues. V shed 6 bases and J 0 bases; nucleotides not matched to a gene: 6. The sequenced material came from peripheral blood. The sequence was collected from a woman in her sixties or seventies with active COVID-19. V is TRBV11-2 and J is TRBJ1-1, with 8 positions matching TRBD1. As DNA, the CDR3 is TGTGCCAGCAGACCAGGACAGGGAATGAACACTGAAGCTTTCTTT. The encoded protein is CASRPGQGMNTEAFF.